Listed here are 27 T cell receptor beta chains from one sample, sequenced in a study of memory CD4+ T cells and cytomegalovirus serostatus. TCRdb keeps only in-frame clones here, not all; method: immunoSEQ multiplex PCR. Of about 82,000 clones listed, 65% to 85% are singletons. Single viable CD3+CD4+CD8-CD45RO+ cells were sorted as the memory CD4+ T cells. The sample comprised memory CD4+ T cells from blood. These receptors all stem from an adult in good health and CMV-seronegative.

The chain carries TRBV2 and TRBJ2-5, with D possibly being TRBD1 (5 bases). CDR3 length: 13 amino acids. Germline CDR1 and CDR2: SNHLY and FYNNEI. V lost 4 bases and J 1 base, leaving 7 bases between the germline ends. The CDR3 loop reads CASSAQGQETQYF. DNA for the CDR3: TGTGCCAGCAGTGCCCAGGGCCAAGAGACCCAGTACTTC.

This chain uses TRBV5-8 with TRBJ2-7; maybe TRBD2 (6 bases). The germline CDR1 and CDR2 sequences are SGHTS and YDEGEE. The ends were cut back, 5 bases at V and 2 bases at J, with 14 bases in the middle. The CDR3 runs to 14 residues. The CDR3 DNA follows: TGTGCCAGCAGTGCAGGGCCGGGGGCCTACGAGCAGTACTTC. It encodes CASSAGPGAYEQYF.

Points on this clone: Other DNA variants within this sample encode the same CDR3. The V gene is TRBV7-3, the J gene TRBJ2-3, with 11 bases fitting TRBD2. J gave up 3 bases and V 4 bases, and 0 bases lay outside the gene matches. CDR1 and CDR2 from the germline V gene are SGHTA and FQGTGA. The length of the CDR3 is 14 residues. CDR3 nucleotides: TGTGCCAGCAGCTCTAGCGGGGGGACAGATACGCAGTATTTT. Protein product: CASSSSGGTDTQYF.

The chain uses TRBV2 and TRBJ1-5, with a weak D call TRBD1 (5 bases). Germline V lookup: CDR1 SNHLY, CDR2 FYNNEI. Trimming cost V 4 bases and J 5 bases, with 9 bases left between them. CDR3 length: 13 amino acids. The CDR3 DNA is TGTGCCAGCAGTGGCGGACAAGATCAGCCCCAGCATTTT. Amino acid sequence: CASSGGQDQPQHF.

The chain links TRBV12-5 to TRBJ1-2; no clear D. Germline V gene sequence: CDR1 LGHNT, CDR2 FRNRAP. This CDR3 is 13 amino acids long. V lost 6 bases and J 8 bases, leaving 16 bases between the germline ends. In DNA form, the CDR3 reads TGTGCTAGTGGGGGCCCCGGATTTAAGGGCTACACCTTC. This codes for CASGGPGFKGYTF. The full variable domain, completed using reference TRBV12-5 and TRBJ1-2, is DARVTQTPRHKVTEMGQEVTMRCQPILGHNTVFWYRQTMMQGLELLAYFRNRAPLDDSGMPKDRFSAEMPDATLATLKIQPSEPRDSAVYFCASGGPGFKGYTFGSGTRLTVV.

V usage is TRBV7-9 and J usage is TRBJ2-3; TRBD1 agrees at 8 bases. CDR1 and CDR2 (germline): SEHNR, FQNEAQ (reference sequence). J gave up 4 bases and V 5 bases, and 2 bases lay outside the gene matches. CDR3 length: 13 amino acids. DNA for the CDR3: TGTGCCAGCAGCCCCAGGGGGCCAGATACGCAGTATTTT. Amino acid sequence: CASSPRGPDTQYF.

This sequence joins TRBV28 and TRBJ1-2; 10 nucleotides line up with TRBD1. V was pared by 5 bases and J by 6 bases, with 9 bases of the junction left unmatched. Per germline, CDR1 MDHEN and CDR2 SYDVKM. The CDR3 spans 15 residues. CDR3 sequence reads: CASSLGQGVRNGYTF. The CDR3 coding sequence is TGTGCCAGCAGTCTTGGACAGGGGGTACGAAATGGCTACACCTTC.

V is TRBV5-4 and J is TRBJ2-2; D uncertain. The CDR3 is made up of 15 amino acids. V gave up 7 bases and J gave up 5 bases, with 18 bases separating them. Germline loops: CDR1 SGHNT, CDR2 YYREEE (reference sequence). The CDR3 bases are TGTGCCAGCGGCCGAGGTGGGCAACCGACCGGGGAGCTGTTTTTT. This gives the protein CASGRGGQPTGELFF. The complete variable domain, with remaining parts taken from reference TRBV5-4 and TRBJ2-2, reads ETGVTQSPTHLIKTRGQQVTLRCSSQSGHNTVSWYQQALGQGPQFIFQYYREEENGRGNFPPRFSGLQFPNYSSELNVNALELDDSALYLCASGRGGQPTGELFFGEGSRLTVL.

The CDR3 region has the DNA TGTGCCAGCAGCTCAACCGGACGGGTCTCCTACGAGCAGTACTTC. Translated, it gives CASSSTGRVSYEQYF. This sequence joins TRBV7-2 and TRBJ2-7; no clear D. V was trimmed by 4 bases and J by 0 bases, leaving 13 bases between them. This CDR3 has 15 residues. Germline values: CDR1 SGHTA, CDR2 FQGNSA.

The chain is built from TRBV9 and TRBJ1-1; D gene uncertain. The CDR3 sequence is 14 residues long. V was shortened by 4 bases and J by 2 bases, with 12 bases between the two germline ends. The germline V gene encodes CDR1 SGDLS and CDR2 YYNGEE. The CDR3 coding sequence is TGTGCCAGCAGCCCTGAAATCCTCAACACTGAAGCTTTCTTT. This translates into CASSPEILNTEAFF.

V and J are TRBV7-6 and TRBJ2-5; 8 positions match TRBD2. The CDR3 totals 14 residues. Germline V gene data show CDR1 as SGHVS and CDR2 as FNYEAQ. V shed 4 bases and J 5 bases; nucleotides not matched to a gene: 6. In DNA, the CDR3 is TGTGCCAGCAGCTGGACTAGCAGAGGGGAGACCCAGTACTTC. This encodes CASSWTSRGETQYF.

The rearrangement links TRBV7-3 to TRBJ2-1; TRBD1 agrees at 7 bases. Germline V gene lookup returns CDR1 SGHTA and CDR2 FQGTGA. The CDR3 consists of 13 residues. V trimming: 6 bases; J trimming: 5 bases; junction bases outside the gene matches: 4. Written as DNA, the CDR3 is TGTGCCAGCAGTGTAGGGGGCCACAATGAGCAGTTCTTC. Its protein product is CASSVGGHNEQFF.

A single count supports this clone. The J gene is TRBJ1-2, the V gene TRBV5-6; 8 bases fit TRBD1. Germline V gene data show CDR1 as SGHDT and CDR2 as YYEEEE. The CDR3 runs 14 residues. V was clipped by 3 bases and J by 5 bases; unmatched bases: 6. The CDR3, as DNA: TGTGCCAGCAGCTCCCGGGACAGGAGATATGGCTACACCTTC. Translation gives CASSSRDRRYGYTF.

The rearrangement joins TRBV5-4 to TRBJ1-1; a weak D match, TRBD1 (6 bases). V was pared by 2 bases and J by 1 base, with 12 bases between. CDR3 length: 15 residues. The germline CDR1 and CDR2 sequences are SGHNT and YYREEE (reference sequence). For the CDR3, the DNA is TGTGCCAGCAGCTTATACAGGGCGCGGAACACTGAAGCTTTCTTT. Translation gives CASSLYRARNTEAFF.

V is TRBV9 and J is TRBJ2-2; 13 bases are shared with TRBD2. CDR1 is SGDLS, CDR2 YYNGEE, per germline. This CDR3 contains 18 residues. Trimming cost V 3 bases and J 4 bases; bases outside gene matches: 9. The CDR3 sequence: CASSEQPLAGGPTGELFF. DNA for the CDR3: TGTGCCAGCAGCGAACAACCACTAGCGGGGGGGCCCACCGGGGAGCTGTTTTTT.

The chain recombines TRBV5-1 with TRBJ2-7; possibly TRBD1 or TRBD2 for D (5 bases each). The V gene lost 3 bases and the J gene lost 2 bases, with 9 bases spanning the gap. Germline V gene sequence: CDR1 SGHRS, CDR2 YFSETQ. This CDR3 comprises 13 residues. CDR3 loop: CASSWDGTYEQYF. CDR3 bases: TGCGCCAGCAGCTGGGACGGAACCTACGAGCAGTACTTC.

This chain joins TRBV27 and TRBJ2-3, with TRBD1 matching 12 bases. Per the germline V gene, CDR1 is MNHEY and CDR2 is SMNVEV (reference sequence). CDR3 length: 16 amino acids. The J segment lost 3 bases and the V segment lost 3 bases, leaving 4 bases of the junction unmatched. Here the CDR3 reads CASSLGQGAETDTQYF. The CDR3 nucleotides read TGTGCCAGCAGTTTGGGACAGGGGGCGGAGACAGATACGCAGTATTTT.

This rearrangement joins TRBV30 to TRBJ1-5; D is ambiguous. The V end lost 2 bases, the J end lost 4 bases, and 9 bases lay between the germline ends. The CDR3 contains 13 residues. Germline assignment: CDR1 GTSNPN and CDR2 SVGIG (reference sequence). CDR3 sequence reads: CAWSRSRNQPQHF. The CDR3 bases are TGTGCCTGGAGTCGTAGCAGGAATCAGCCCCAGCATTTT.

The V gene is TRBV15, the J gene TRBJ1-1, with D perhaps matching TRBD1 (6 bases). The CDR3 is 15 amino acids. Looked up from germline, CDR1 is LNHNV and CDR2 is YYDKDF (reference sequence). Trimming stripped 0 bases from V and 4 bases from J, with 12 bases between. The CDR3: CATSRDGTRGTEAFF. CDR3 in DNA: TGTGCCACCAGCAGAGATGGAACCAGGGGCACTGAAGCTTTCTTT.

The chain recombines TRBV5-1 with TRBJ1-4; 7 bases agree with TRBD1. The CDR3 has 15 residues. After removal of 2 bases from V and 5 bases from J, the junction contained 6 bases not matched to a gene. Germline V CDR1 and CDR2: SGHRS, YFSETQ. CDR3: CASSLSTGRNEKLFF. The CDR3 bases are TGCGCCAGCAGCTTATCGACAGGGAGGAATGAAAAACTGTTTTTT.

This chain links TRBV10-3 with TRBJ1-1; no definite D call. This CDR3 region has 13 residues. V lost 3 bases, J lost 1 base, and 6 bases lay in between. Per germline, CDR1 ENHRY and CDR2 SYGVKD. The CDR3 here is CAISEAPNTEAFF. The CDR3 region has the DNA TGTGCCATCAGTGAAGCGCCGAACACTGAAGCTTTCTTT.

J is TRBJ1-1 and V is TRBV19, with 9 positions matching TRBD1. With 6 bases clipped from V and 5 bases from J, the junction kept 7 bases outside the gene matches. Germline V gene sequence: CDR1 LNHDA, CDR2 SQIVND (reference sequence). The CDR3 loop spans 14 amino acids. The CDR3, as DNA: TGTGCCAGTAGCCCGGGACAGGGAATGACTGAAGCTTTCTTT. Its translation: CASSPGQGMTEAFF. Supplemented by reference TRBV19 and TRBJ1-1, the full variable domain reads DGGITQSPKYLFRKEGQNVTLSCEQNLNHDAMYWYRQDPGQGLRLIYYSQIVNDFQKGDIAEGYSVSREKKESFPLTVTSAQKNPTAFYLCASSPGQGMTEAFFGQGTRLTVV.

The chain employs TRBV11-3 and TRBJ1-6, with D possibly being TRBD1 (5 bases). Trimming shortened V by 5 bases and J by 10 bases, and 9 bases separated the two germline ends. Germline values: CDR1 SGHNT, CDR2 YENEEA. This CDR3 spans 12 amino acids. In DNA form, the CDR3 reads TGTGCCAGCAGCCGCCCAGGGTCACCCCTCCACTTT. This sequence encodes CASSRPGSPLHF.

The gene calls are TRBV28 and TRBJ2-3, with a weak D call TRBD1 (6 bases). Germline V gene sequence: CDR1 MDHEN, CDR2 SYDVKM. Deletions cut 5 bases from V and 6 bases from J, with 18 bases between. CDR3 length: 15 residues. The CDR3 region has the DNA TGTGCCAGCAGTGGGGCCGGGACAACGAGGGATACGCAGTATTTT. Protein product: CASSGAGTTRDTQYF. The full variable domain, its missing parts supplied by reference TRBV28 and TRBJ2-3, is DVKVTQSSRYLVKRTGEKVFLECVQDMDHENMFWYRQDPGLGLRLIYFSYDVKMKEKGDIPEGYSVSREKKERFSLILESASTNQTSMYLCASSGAGTTRDTQYFGPGTRLTVL.

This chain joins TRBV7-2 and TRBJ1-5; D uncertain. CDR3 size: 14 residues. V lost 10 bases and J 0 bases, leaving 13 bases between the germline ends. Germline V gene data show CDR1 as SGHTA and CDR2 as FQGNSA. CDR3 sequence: CATKNSYSNQPQHF. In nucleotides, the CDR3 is TGTGCCACCAAGAACTCCTATAGCAATCAGCCCCAGCATTTT.

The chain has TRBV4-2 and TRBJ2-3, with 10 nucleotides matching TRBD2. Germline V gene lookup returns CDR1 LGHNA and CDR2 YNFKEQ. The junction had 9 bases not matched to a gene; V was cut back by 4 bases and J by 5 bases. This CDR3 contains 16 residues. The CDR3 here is CASSLTSGGAQDTQYF. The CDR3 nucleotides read TGTGCCAGCAGCCTAACAAGCGGGGGGGCACAAGATACGCAGTATTTT.

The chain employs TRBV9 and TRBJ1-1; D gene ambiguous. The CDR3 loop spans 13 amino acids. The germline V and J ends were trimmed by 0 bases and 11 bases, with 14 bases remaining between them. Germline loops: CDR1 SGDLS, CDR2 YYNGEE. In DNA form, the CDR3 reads TGTGCCAGCAGCGTAGGCGTGGGAGATACGGCTTTCTTT. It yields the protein CASSVGVGDTAFF.